This TCR beta chain comes out of a study of shared clonotypes between healthy human individuals (TCRdb year 2020). With respect to the entire study: The cohort comprised a couple of women and a few men aged 18 to 49 years. Leukapheresis yielded between about 0.8 and 9.5 billion PBMCs per donor. The study deeply sequenced blood TCR repertoires of five healthy adults to estimate repertoire size and the extent of clonotype sharing between individuals. Libraries were prepared and TCR repertoires were sequenced by different laboratories using diverse techniques, in order to increase sequencing depth and limit assay-specific biases. Per donor, three plates each were used for CD4 naive and CD4 memory, two for CD8 naive, and one for CD8 memory. Findings and caveats that apply to the study as a whole: Clonotypes shared by all four sorted-subset donors showed higher generation probabilities than non-shared clonotypes. Estimated clonotype richness was generally larger for naive than for memory subsets. Because the study included a small number of donors, the genetic and exposure-history diversity represented was limited. Based on pairwise subsampling, the degree of clonotype sharing among donors was expected to be affected by sequencing depth. Sampling was restricted to blood, and TCR repertoires in tissue are likely to differ from TCR repertoires in blood. Rarefaction of sorted-subset datasets indicated incomplete sequencing despite the large sequencing depth. When a few donors were compared, the shared fraction of clonotypes was about 5% for naive CD4, approximately 3.5% for naive CD8, 2% to 2.5% for memory CD4, and 0.4% for memory CD8.

At the junction V is shortened by 1 base and J by 4 bases, with 7 bases in between. From cysteine to phenylalanine, the CDR3 is 13 amino acids long. Only CDR3 DNA remains: 39 bases, in frame from the first base. Per the germline V gene, SGHAT is the CDR1 and FQNNGV is the CDR2. The donors were healthy, HIV-negative adults with no recently reported acute infections or vaccinations. Every donor was a Caucasian adult living in Nashville, Tennessee, USA. Magnetic negative selection was used to enrich CD4+ T cells, after which naive cells were positively selected on CD45RA and the negative fraction became the memory subset. Blood was obtained by leukapheresis, after which PBMCs were separated by Ficoll-Histopaque density gradient centrifugation and cryopreserved in liquid nitrogen vapor phase. Purity and quantity of every magnetically sorted T cell population were checked by analytical flow cytometry. Genomic DNA was isolated from each sorted fraction and quantified by UV absorbance on a Nanodrop 2000c.

Using the deep immunoSEQ assay, multiplex PCR amplified TCR CDR3 regions from genomic DNA. Genomic DNA extracted from each cell subset was distributed evenly over all wells of several immunoSEQ 96-well plates, and each plate served as one replicate. For sorted subsets, each replicate PCR was loaded with approximately 0.2 ug genomic DNA, equivalent to 30,000 or so T cell genomes. The purified libraries were quantified using a Qubit 3.0 fluorometer, sized with a Bioanalyzer 2100, and then quantified again using the KAPA Library Quantification kit. Every immunoSEQ 96-well plate was sequenced on a separate single-read 150-cycle Illumina NextSeq 550 flow cell. The published analysis was carried out like this. The immunoSEQ output contained only junctional sequences without quality scores, so filtering could not match that applied to full-length reads. To assign V/J genes and CDR3, sequences were annotated using PyIR, a Python wrapper for IgBLAST v1.9, with IMGT germline references. Any read was removed if the V/J assignment was weak (E-value above 1e-6), the CDR3 was missing, or the read contained stop codons, out-of-frame junctions, or ambiguous translated residues. A V3J clonotype was defined by an identical inferred V gene, J gene, and CDR3 amino acid sequence. Percentage overlap between repertoires was calculated by dividing the number of shared unique clonotypes by the size of the smaller repertoire. RTK rarefaction, the Chao1 estimator, and Recon v2.1 estimates of unobserved clonotypes were used to assess repertoire richness. Generation probabilities were computed with OLGA for all TCRbeta clonotypes obtained by the gDNA method from several donors. As stored in TCRdb, this immuneACCESS dataset retains in-frame rearrangements with V and J assigned. A fraction of the clones does not appear; measured against another copy, unresolved V genes explain less than half of the discrepancy, and the remainder lacks a known reason. D and trimming come from the DNA, and the V and J calls and clone size come from that table. The sample yields nearly 1,000,000 clones; about three quarters were counted once. The leading ten clones occupy nearly 1.5% of the sample.

In the case of this clone: The antigen this receptor binds is unknown. Per-nucleotide qualities are absent, and no much larger clonotype sits a single base away.

The clonotype originates from a man aged 18 to 29 in good health. The V and J genes are TRBV11-2 and TRBJ1-1; the D region possibly corresponds to TRBD1 (5 bases align). The specimen was memory CD4+ T cells sorted from blood. The cell subset or site label, read with the paper, signifies: CD45RA-negative fraction. The CDR3 region has the sequence CASSLGTGTEAFF. Here is the DNA: TGTGCCAGCAGCTTAGGTACAGGCACTGAAGCTTTCTTT.